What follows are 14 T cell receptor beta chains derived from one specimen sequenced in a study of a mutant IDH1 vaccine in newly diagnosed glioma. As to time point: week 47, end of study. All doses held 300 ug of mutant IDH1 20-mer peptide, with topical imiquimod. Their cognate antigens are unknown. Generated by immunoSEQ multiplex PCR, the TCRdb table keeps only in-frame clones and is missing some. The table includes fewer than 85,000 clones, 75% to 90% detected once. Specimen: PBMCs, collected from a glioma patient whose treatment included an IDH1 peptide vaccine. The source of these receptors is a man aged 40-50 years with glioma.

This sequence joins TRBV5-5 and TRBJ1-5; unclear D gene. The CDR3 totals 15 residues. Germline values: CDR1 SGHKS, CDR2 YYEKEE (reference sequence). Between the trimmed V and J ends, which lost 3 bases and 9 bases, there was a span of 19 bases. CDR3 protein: CASSSNIQEGRPQHF. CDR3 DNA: TGTGCCAGCAGCTCAAATATTCAGGAGGGAAGGCCCCAGCATTTT.

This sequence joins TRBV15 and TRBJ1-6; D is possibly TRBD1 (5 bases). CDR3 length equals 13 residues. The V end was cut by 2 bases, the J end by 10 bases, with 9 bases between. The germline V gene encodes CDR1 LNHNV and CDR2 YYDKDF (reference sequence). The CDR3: CATSRKGVSPLHF. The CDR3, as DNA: TGTGCCACCAGCAGAAAAGGGGTGTCACCCCTCCACTTT.

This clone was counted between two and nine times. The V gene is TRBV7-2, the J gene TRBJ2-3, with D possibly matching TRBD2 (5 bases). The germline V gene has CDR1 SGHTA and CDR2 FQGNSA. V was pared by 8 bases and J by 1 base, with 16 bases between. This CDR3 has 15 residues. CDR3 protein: CASAGGGGGTDTQYF. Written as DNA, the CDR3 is TGTGCCAGCGCCGGAGGTGGCGGAGGCACAGATACGCAGTATTTT.

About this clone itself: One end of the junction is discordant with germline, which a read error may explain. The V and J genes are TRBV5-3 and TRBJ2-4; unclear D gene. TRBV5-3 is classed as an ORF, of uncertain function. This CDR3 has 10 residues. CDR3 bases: TGTGCCAACATTGAGACACGGCAAAACTTC. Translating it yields CANIETRQNF.

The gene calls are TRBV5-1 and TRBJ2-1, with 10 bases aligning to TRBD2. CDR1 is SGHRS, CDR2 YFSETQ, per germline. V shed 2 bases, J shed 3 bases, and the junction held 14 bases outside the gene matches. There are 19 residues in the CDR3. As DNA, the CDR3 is TGCGCCAGCAGCTTATCAATAGCGGGAGGCCCCCAACTCTACAATGAGCAGTTCTTC. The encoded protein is CASSLSIAGGPQLYNEQFF. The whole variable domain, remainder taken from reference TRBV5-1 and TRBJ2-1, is KAGVTQTPRYLIKTRGQQVTLSCSPISGHRSVSWYQQTPGQGLQFLFEYFSETQRNKGNFPGRFSGRQFSNSRSEMNVSTLELGDSALYLCASSLSIAGGPQLYNEQFFGPGTRLTVL.

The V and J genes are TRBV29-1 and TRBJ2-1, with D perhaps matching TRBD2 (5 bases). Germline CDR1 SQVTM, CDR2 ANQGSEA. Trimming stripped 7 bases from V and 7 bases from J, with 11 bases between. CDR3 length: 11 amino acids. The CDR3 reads CSAGIGNEQFF. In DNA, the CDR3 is TGCAGCGCCGGGATTGGGAATGAGCAGTTCTTC.

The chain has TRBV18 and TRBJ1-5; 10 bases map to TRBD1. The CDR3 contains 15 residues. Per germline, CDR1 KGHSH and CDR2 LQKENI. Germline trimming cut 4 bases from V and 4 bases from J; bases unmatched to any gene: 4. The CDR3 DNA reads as TGTGCCAGCTCACAGACAGGGGGCTTTAATCAGCCCCAGCATTTT. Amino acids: CASSQTGGFNQPQHF.

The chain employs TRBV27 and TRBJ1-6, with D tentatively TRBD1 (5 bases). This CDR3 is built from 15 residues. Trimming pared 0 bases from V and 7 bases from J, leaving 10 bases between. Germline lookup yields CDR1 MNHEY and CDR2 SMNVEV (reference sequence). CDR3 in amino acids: CASSLSGTVNSPLHF. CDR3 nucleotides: TGTGCCAGCAGTTTATCCGGGACCGTGAATTCACCCCTCCACTTT.

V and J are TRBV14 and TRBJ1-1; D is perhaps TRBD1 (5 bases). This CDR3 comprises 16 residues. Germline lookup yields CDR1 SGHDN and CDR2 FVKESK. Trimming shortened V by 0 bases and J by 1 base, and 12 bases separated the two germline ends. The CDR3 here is CASSQDWGVQNTEAFF. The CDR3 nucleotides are TGTGCCAGCAGCCAAGATTGGGGGGTTCAGAACACTGAAGCTTTCTTT.

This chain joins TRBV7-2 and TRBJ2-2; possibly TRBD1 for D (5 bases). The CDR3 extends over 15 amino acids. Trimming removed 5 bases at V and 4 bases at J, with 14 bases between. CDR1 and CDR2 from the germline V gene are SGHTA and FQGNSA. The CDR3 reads CASSQQGQTTGELFF. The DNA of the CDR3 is TGTGCCAGCAGCCAGCAGGGTCAGACCACCGGGGAGCTGTTTTTT.

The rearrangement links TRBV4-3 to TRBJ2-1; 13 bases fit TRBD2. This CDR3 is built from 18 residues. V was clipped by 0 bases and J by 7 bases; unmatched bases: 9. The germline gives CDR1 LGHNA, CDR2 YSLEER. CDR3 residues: CASSQEWGGLAGANEQFF. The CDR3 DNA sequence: TGCGCCAGCAGCCAAGAGTGGGGAGGACTAGCGGGAGCTAATGAGCAGTTCTTC.

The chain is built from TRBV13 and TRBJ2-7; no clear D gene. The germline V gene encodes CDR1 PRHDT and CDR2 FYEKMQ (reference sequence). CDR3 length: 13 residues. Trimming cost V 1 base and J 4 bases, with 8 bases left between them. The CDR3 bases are TGTGCCAGCAGCTTAGTTTCAAATTACGAGCAGTACTTC. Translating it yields CASSLVSNYEQYF.

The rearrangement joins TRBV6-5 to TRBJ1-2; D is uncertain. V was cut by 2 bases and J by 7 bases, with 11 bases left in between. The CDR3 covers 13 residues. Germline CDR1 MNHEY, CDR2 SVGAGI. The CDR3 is CASSYPDFAGYTF. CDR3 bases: TGTGCCAGCAGTTACCCCGATTTCGCTGGCTACACCTTC.

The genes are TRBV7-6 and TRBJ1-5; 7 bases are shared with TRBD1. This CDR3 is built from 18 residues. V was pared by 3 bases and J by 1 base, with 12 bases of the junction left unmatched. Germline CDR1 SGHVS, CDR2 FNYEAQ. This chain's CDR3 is CASSFTRQGLSSNQPQHF. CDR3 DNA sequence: TGTGCCAGCAGCTTCACGAGACAGGGCCTATCAAGCAATCAGCCCCAGCATTTT.